These 18 T cell receptor beta chains came from one sample sequenced in a study of blood T cell repertoires in COVID-19. This table comes from immunoSEQ multiplex PCR, and its TCRdb copy is limited to in-frame clones, with some not included. This sample carries some 200,000 clones, about 83% of them seen once, and the ten largest clones take about 1.3%. The specimen was peripheral blood. These receptors originate from a woman in her twenties or thirties with COVID-19, enrolled during active disease.

The DNA of the CDR3 is TGTGCCAGCAGTTACTCGGCCCCTGGGGAGAATTCACCCCTCCACTTT. Its translation: CASSYSAPGENSPLHF. The rearrangement links TRBV6-5 to TRBJ1-6; D remains ambiguous. Per germline, CDR1 MNHEY and CDR2 SVGAGI. The CDR3 has 16 residues. Trimming shortened V by 0 bases and J by 7 bases, and 13 bases separated the two germline ends.

The rearrangement joins TRBV7-6 to TRBJ2-2, with 11 nucleotides matching TRBD2. V dropped 5 bases and J dropped 4; count of bases not matched to a gene: 6. Germline V gives CDR1 SGHVS, CDR2 FNYEAQ. The CDR3 totals 16 residues. Here the CDR3 DNA reads TGTGCCAGCAGCCGGGGGGGACTAGCGGCCACCGGGGAGCTGTTTTTT. Encoded protein: CASSRGGLAATGELFF.

This chain uses TRBV5-6 with TRBJ1-6, with D maybe TRBD1 (6 bases). CDR1 and CDR2 (germline): SGHDT, YYEEEE. Trimming removed 0 bases from V and 9 bases from J, with 13 bases in between. There are 15 residues in the CDR3. CDR3 nucleotide sequence: TGTGCCAGCAGCTTGGAGGGTGGGGGCTTTTCACCCCTCCACTTT. This gives the protein CASSLEGGGFSPLHF. The full variable domain, its missing parts supplied by reference TRBV5-6 and TRBJ1-6, is DAGVTQSPTHLIKTRGQQVTLRCSPKSGHDTVSWYQQALGQGPQFIFQYYEEEERQRGNFPDRFSGHQFPNYSSELNVNALLLGDSALYLCASSLEGGGFSPLHFGNGTRLTVT.

The V gene is TRBV19, the J gene TRBJ1-2, with TRBD1 matching 9 bases. V was clipped by 5 bases and J by 4 bases; unmatched bases: 8. Germline assignment: CDR1 LNHDA and CDR2 SQIVND (reference sequence). The CDR3 is 15 residues long. DNA of the CDR3: TGTGCCAGTAGTGACCTACAGGGGGCCCGCTATGGCTACACCTTC. It codes for CASSDLQGARYGYTF.

The chain links TRBV5-4 to TRBJ2-1; the match to TRBD2 covers 13 bases. V lost 4 bases to trimming and J lost 14 bases; unmatched junction nucleotides: 6. This CDR3 spans 13 amino acids. CDR1 and CDR2 (germline): SGHNT, YYREEE (reference sequence). CDR3 sequence: CASSQGLAGPKFF. CDR3 nucleotides: TGTGCCAGCAGCCAGGGACTAGCGGGGCCAAAGTTCTTC.

This rearrangement joins TRBV7-9 to TRBJ2-1; D is undetermined. The germline CDR1 and CDR2 sequences are SEHNR and FQNEAQ (reference sequence). This CDR3 has 16 amino acids. V lost 5 bases and J lost 0, with 14 bases in between. In DNA form, the CDR3 reads TGTGCCAGCAGCGCCCCCCCGGGTAGCTCCTACAATGAGCAGTTCTTC. Amino acids: CASSAPPGSSYNEQFF.

The CDR3 DNA follows: TGTGCCAGTCCCCCAGCGATTTTGCCCGGGACAGCCGACAGCTCTGGGGCCAACGTCCTGACTTTC. The encoded protein is CASPPAILPGTADSSGANVLTF. This sequence joins TRBV7-3 and TRBJ2-6; 7 bases align to TRBD1. V shed 9 bases and J 0 bases; nucleotides not matched to a gene: 26. Germline V gene sequence: CDR1 SGHTA, CDR2 FQGTGA. This CDR3 contains 22 residues.

J is TRBJ2-3 and V is TRBV7-3; 8 bases fit TRBD2. V gave up 5 bases and J gave up 6 bases; unmatched junction bases: 7. Germline loops: CDR1 SGHTA, CDR2 FQGTGA. This CDR3 spans 14 amino acids. Here the CDR3 reads CASSRGGTPDTQYF. CDR3 nucleotide sequence: TGTGCCAGCAGCCGCGGGGGGACCCCGGATACGCAGTATTTT. Together with reference TRBV7-3 and TRBJ2-3, the CDR3 gives the full variable domain: GAGVSQTPSNKVTEKGKYVELRCDPISGHTALYWYRQSLGQGPEFLIYFQGTGAADDSGLPNDRFFAVRPEGSVSTLKIQRTERGDSAVYLCASSRGGTPDTQYFGPGTRLTVL.

The V call is TRBV5-1, the J call TRBJ1-4, with 8 nucleotides matching TRBD1. Germline loops: CDR1 SGHRS, CDR2 YFSETQ. Unmatched junction bases numbered 3, after V lost 3 bases and J lost 5 bases. The CDR3 sequence is 14 residues long. The CDR3, as DNA: TGCGCCAGCAGCTCCCGACAGGGGAATGAAAAACTGTTTTTT. This encodes CASSSRQGNEKLFF. Full variable domain (remainder filled in from reference TRBV5-1 and TRBJ1-4): KAGVTQTPRYLIKTRGQQVTLSCSPISGHRSVSWYQQTPGQGLQFLFEYFSETQRNKGNFPGRFSGRQFSNSRSEMNVSTLELGDSALYLCASSSRQGNEKLFFGSGTQLSVL.

The rearrangement uses TRBV2 and TRBJ2-3; TRBD2 agrees at 9 bases. CDR1 is SNHLY and CDR2 is FYNNEI in the germline V gene. Germline trimming cut 5 bases from V and 5 bases from J; bases unmatched to any gene: 8. This CDR3 has 15 residues. CDR3 region: CASSSISGRGDTQYF. Written as DNA, the CDR3 is TGTGCCAGCAGTTCGATTAGCGGGAGAGGAGATACGCAGTATTTT.

The V call is TRBV28, the J call TRBJ1-3; D is ambiguous. The length of the CDR3 is 14 residues. Trimming removed 6 bases from V and 0 bases from J, with 9 bases in between. In germline, CDR1 is MDHEN, CDR2 SYDVKM. The CDR3 sequence is CASRYRSSGNTIYF. The CDR3 DNA sequence: TGTGCCAGCAGGTATCGGTCCTCTGGAAACACCATATATTTT.

This clone was recorded only once. The germline gene is not matched at one end of the junction; a read error may be the cause. The chain couples TRBV5-6 to TRBJ2-7; possible D gene TRBD2, 6 bases. There are 14 residues in the CDR3. Germline lookup yields CDR1 SGHDT and CDR2 YYEEEE. The CDR3: CASSPGYGWAPGDF. The DNA for the CDR3 is TGTGCCAGCAGCCCTGGTTATGGTTGGGCCCCGGGGGACTTC.

The V call is TRBV28, the J call TRBJ1-5; 7 positions agree with TRBD1. The CDR3 is 16 amino acids. Trimming took 5 bases from V and 6 from J; bases not matched to a gene: 13. Per germline, CDR1 MDHEN and CDR2 SYDVKM. CDR3 DNA sequence: TGTGCCAGCAGTGCCTCACAGGGGTTCGGCGGTCAGCCCCAGCATTTT. It is translated as CASSASQGFGGQPQHF. Supplemented by reference TRBV28 and TRBJ1-5, the full variable domain reads DVKVTQSSRYLVKRTGEKVFLECVQDMDHENMFWYRQDPGLGLRLIYFSYDVKMKEKGDIPEGYSVSREKKERFSLILESASTNQTSMYLCASSASQGFGGQPQHFGDGTRLSIL.

The chain links TRBV9 to TRBJ2-1; 7 nucleotides align to TRBD2. Germline lookup yields CDR1 SGDLS and CDR2 YYNGEE. V shed 7 bases, J shed 9 bases, and the junction held 13 bases outside the gene matches. This CDR3 is built from 14 residues. The CDR3 sequence is CASSRDYGWGEQFF. DNA for the CDR3: TGTGCCAGCTCCCGGGACTACGGGTGGGGTGAGCAGTTCTTC.

V usage is TRBV2 and J usage is TRBJ2-1; 7 bases fit TRBD2. Germline V gene sequence: CDR1 SNHLY, CDR2 FYNNEI. This CDR3 comprises 12 residues. Germline trimming cut 5 bases from V and 14 bases from J; bases unmatched to any gene: 9. CDR3 residues: CASSRSGTTEFF. CDR3 in DNA: TGTGCCAGCAGTCGGAGCGGGACTACAGAGTTCTTC. Supplemented by reference TRBV2 and TRBJ2-1, the full variable domain reads EPEVTQTPSHQVTQMGQEVILRCVPISNHLYFYWYRQILGQKVEFLVSFYNNEISEKSEIFDDQFSVERPDGSNFTLKIRSTKLEDSAMYFCASSRSGTTEFFGPGTRLTVL.

This chain connects TRBV5-1 to TRBJ2-2, with D possibly TRBD2 on 6 matching bases. This CDR3 has 15 amino acids. The V end was cut by 3 bases, the J end by 4 bases, with 13 bases between. The germline gives CDR1 SGHRS, CDR2 YFSETQ. This CDR3 reads CASSSGGFGTGELFF. DNA for the CDR3: TGCGCCAGCAGCTCCGGGGGATTCGGCACCGGGGAGCTGTTTTTT.

CDR3 coding DNA: TGTGCCAGCAGCCAATTCCCCGGTGGCTACACCTTC. It specifies CASSQFPGGYTF. This chain connects TRBV16 to TRBJ1-2; D not certain. Germline V lookup: CDR1 KGHSY, CDR2 FQNENV. V shed 1 base and J shed 7 bases, with 7 bases lying between them. This CDR3 region has 12 residues.

In this sample, this clone turned up once. This chain joins TRBV6-6 and TRBJ1-4; TRBD1 is a possible D gene (5 bases). This CDR3 contains 14 residues. Trimming took 5 bases from V and 4 from J, leaving 11 bases between them. CDR1 is MNHNY and CDR2 is SVGAGI in the germline V gene (reference sequence). The CDR3 nucleotides are TGTGCCAGCAGTGGAGGGGCGGATAATGAAAAACTGTTTTTT. As protein: CASSGGADNEKLFF.